This paragraph covers one TCR beta chain sequence. Its antigen is still unknown. The sample is drawn from a study of T cell responses to AZD1222 COVID-19 vaccine. Points from the study as a whole: Only a handful of AZD1222 recipients were seropositive at baseline. Once two AZD1222 doses were given, Spike-specific TCR breadth and depth went up. At 160-218 and 743-854, vaccine-associated CD4 TCRs were dominant, and they spanned spike. Donors were chiefly white British, with a greater number of females, and clonal diversity was perhaps underestimated.

Using immunoSEQ multiplex PCR, the repertoire was profiled, and TCRdb retains in-frame clones only, with some absent. This sample has nearly 200,000 clones, with 90% to 95% found just once. The V and J ends lost 1 base and 7 bases respectively, with 17 bases between them. This CDR3 contains 15 residues. Germline values: CDR1 SGDLS, CDR2 YYNGEE. The gene calls are TRBV9 and TRBJ1-2; tentative D call: TRBD1 (5 bases). The TCR was taken from an adult who received the AZD1222 COVID-19 vaccine. The source was peripheral blood, collected 28 days after the second AZD1222 dose. The DNA for the CDR3 is TGTGCCAGCAGCGTATCCGGGACGGACTACTCTGGCTACACCTTC. Translating gives CASSVSGTDYSGYTF.